A selection of T cell receptor beta chains follows, all from one sample in a study of shared clonotypes between healthy human individuals. The assay was immunoSEQ multiplex PCR, and TCRdb's table has in-frame clones only and misses some. The data hold 2 million to 3 million clones, with roughly 93% observed a single time. Sequenced sample: naive CD4+ T cells from PBMCs. These TCRs come from a young man in good health. Some clones in this sample may be carry-over from other donors' samples. Both conserved end residues are part of each CDR3. D genes are given only for firm matches. The size field is filled for only some rows; it gives once, few, many or a size class.

clone_size: -
d_call: -
cdr3_length: 13
j_call: TRBJ1-4
v_call: TRBV5-1
cdr3_aa: CASSRATNEKLFF
cdr3_nt: TGCGCCAGCAGCCGAGCAACTAATGAAAAACTGTTTTTT

clone_size: -
d_call: TRBD2
cdr3_length: 14
j_call: TRBJ2-7
v_call: TRBV10-3
cdr3_aa: CAIRGLAGTYEQYF
cdr3_nt: TGTGCCATCAGGGGCCTAGCGGGGACCTACGAGCAGTACTTC

clone_size: -
d_call: -
cdr3_length: 14
j_call: TRBJ2-5
v_call: TRBV25-1
cdr3_aa: CASSVEWGRETQYF
cdr3_nt: TGTGCCAGCAGTGTCGAATGGGGGCGAGAGACCCAGTACTTC

clone_size: -
d_call: -
cdr3_length: 20
j_call: TRBJ1-5
v_call: TRBV9
cdr3_aa: CASSTHLEAAYALSNQPQHF
cdr3_nt: TGTGCCAGCAGCACCCACCTTGAGGCAGCTTACGCTCTTAGCAATCAGCCCCAGCATTTT

clone_size: -
d_call: TRBD1
cdr3_length: 17
j_call: TRBJ1-2
v_call: TRBV4-2
cdr3_aa: CASSQGTGTGGRYGYTF
cdr3_nt: TGTGCCAGCAGCCAAGGAACTGGGACAGGGGGACGCTATGGCTACACCTTC

clone_size: -
d_call: -
cdr3_length: 17
j_call: TRBJ2-5
v_call: TRBV4-1
cdr3_aa: CASSHLKGLDVLETQYF
cdr3_nt: TGCGCCAGCAGCCACCTTAAAGGGCTAGATGTACTAGAGACCCAGTACTTC

clone_size: -
d_call: -
cdr3_length: 13
j_call: TRBJ2-7
v_call: TRBV18
cdr3_aa: CASSPYGSYEQYF
cdr3_nt: TGTGCCAGCTCACCCTACGGGTCATACGAGCAGTACTTC

clone_size: -
d_call: -
cdr3_length: 15
j_call: TRBJ2-7
v_call: TRBV29-1
cdr3_aa: CSVSILAASSYEQYF
cdr3_nt: TGCAGCGTTTCAATTTTAGCGGCCAGCTCCTACGAGCAGTACTTC

clone_size: once
d_call: TRBD2
cdr3_length: 18
j_call: TRBJ2-3
v_call: TRBV5-1
cdr3_aa: CASSLSTSGTLSTDTQYF
cdr3_nt: TGCGCCAGCAGCTTGTCGACTAGCGGGACCCTAAGCACAGATACGCAGTATTTT

clone_size: -
d_call: -
cdr3_length: 15
j_call: TRBJ2-5
v_call: TRBV6-5
cdr3_aa: CASRPRTGYQETQYF
cdr3_nt: TGTGCCAGCAGACCACGGACGGGGTACCAAGAGACCCAGTACTTC

clone_size: -
d_call: TRBD1
cdr3_length: 15
j_call: TRBJ2-1
v_call: TRBV18
cdr3_aa: CASSSRQGEYNEQFF
cdr3_nt: TGTGCCAGCTCATCCCGACAGGGTGAATACAATGAGCAGTTCTTC

clone_size: -
d_call: -
cdr3_length: 14
j_call: TRBJ2-7
v_call: TRBV4-2
cdr3_aa: CASSQDHFSDEQYF
cdr3_nt: TGTGCCAGCAGCCAAGACCATTTTAGCGACGAGCAGTACTTC

clone_size: once
d_call: -
cdr3_length: 15
j_call: TRBJ2-7
v_call: TRBV6-1
cdr3_aa: CASSGNTVSPYEQYF
cdr3_nt: TGTGCCAGCAGTGGAAACACAGTCTCCCCCTACGAGCAGTACTTC

clone_size: -
d_call: TRBD1
cdr3_length: 15
j_call: TRBJ2-1
v_call: TRBV7-2
cdr3_aa: CASSYRTGGENEQFF
cdr3_nt: TGTGCCAGCAGCTACCGGACAGGGGGGGAGAATGAGCAGTTCTTC

clone_size: few
d_call: -
cdr3_length: 13
j_call: TRBJ1-1
v_call: TRBV7-3
cdr3_aa: CASSLRSNTEAFF
cdr3_nt: TGTGCCAGCAGCTTAAGGTCGAACACTGAAGCTTTCTTT

clone_size: -
d_call: -
cdr3_length: 16
j_call: TRBJ1-5
v_call: TRBV19
cdr3_aa: CASSPGGIYSNQPQHF
cdr3_nt: TGTGCCAGTAGTCCCGGGGGCATTTATAGCAATCAGCCCCAGCATTTT

clone_size: -
d_call: TRBD1
cdr3_length: 18
j_call: TRBJ2-7
v_call: TRBV27
cdr3_aa: CASSLSANRDRGHLEQYF
cdr3_nt: TGTGCCAGCAGTTTATCCGCCAACCGGGACAGGGGCCACCTCGAGCAGTACTTC

clone_size: -
d_call: -
cdr3_length: 14
j_call: TRBJ1-2
v_call: TRBV4-3
cdr3_aa: CASSQERPSSGYTF
cdr3_nt: TGCGCCAGCAGCCAAGAACGCCCCTCTAGTGGCTACACCTTC

clone_size: -
d_call: -
cdr3_length: 15
j_call: TRBJ2-1
v_call: TRBV28
cdr3_aa: CASSPSSDSYNEQFF
cdr3_nt: TGTGCCAGCAGTCCCTCCAGCGACTCCTACAATGAGCAGTTCTTC

clone_size: -
d_call: TRBD2
cdr3_length: 16
j_call: TRBJ2-1
v_call: TRBV7-2
cdr3_aa: CASSKERLAGANEQFF
cdr3_nt: TGTGCCAGCAGTAAGGAACGACTAGCGGGAGCCAATGAGCAGTTCTTC

clone_size: -
d_call: TRBD2
cdr3_length: 13
j_call: TRBJ2-1
v_call: TRBV30
cdr3_aa: CAWSVPPGLAGFF
cdr3_nt: TGTGCCTGGAGTGTTCCACCCGGACTAGCGGGGTTCTTC

clone_size: once
d_call: TRBD1
cdr3_length: 11
j_call: TRBJ1-2
v_call: TRBV29-1
cdr3_aa: CSVGTGYGYTF
cdr3_nt: TGCAGCGTTGGGACAGGGTATGGCTACACCTTC

clone_size: -
d_call: -
cdr3_length: 14
j_call: TRBJ2-5
v_call: TRBV7-9
cdr3_aa: CASSRIVGGETQYF
cdr3_nt: TGTGCCAGCAGCCGGATTGTTGGGGGAGAGACCCAGTACTTC

clone_size: -
d_call: TRBD1
cdr3_length: 14
j_call: TRBJ1-1
v_call: TRBV2
cdr3_aa: CASSPSTGGTEAFF
cdr3_nt: TGTGCCAGCAGCCCCTCCACAGGGGGGACTGAAGCTTTCTTT

clone_size: -
d_call: -
cdr3_length: 13
j_call: TRBJ2-3
v_call: TRBV10-3
cdr3_aa: CATMGGITDTQYF
cdr3_nt: TGTGCCACCATGGGCGGGATAACAGATACGCAGTATTTT